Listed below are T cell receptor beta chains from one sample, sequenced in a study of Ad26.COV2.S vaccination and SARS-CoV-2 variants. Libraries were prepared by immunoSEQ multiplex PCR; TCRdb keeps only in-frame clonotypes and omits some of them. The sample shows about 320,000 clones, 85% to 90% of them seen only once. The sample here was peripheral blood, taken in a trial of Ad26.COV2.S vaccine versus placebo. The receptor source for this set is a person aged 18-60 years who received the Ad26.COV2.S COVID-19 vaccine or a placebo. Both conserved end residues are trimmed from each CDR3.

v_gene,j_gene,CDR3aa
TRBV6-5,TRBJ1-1,ASSYTTTLSEAF
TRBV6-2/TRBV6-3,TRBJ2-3,ASSPGQVGTQY
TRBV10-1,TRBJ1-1,ASSVGPMNTEAF
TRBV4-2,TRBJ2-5,ASSQGGRVQETQY
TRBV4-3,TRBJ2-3,ASSLLGQGLTDTQY
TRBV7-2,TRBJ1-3,ASSLDWTGGAYRNTIY
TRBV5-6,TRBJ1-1,ASSRLGPEAF
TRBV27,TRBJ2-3,ASSFNSVGTDTQY
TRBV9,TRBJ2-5,ASSVAEGFQETQY
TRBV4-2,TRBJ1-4,ASSPSNEKLF
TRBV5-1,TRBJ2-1,ASSFGAGDNNEQF
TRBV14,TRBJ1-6,ASDAGRVASPLH
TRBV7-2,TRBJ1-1,ASSLDAGAGEAF
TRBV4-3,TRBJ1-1,ASSQDQGSPEAF
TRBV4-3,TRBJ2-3,ASSQDFRAWDTQY
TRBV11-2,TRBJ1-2,ASSIISSQGFYGYT
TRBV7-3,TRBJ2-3,ASSSGTSGRSDTQY
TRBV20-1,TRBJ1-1,SASQGSMNTEAF
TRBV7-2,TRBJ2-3,ASSYSIRGGRTDTQY
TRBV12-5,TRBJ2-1,ASGFLTSGAYNEQF
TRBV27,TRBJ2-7,ASGLNRDGWRFITYEQY
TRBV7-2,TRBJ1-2,ASSPRTANYGYT
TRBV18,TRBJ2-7,ASSPNAPGTSNYEQY
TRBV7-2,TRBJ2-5,ASSLSGVKETQY
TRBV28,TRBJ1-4,ASSPVNEKLF
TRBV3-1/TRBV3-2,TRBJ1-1,ASSQEARVTEAF